This passage covers 25 T cell receptor beta chains from one sample sequenced in a study of blood T cell repertoires in COVID-19. Data came from immunoSEQ multiplex PCR; TCRdb stores just in-frame clones and leaves some out. This sample has some 250,000 clones, with over 75% found just once. The sample consisted of peripheral blood. The source of these receptors is a woman older than 75 with acute or convalescent COVID-19.

The rearrangement uses TRBV11-2 and TRBJ2-7; 14 nucleotides agree with TRBD2. This CDR3 comprises 15 residues. Germline-derived CDR1 and CDR2 are SGHAT and FQNNGV. The junction had 6 bases not matched to a gene; V was cut back by 5 bases and J by 6 bases. CDR3 nucleotides: TGTGCCAGCAGCCCCGGGACTAGCGGGAGCGGCGAGCAGTACTTC. As protein: CASSPGTSGSGEQYF.

CDR3 sequence reads: CSVPGGPNSNQPQHF. CDR3 DNA sequence: TGCAGCGTCCCCGGGGGACCGAATAGCAATCAGCCCCAGCATTTT. The rearrangement joins TRBV29-1 to TRBJ1-5, with D possibly being TRBD1 (5 bases). In germline, CDR1 is SQVTM, CDR2 ANQGSEA. Trimming cost V 6 bases and J 0 bases, with 15 bases left between them. The CDR3 runs 15 residues.

The rearrangement uses TRBV30 and TRBJ2-3, with 7 positions matching TRBD1. Germline values: CDR1 GTSNPN, CDR2 SVGIG (reference sequence). Losses at the gene ends were 4 bases for V and 3 bases for J; bases not matched to a gene: 7. The CDR3 covers 14 residues. This CDR3 reads CAWKGQVETDTQYF. The DNA of the CDR3 is TGTGCCTGGAAAGGACAGGTGGAAACAGATACGCAGTATTTT.

The chain couples TRBV28 to TRBJ1-3, with TRBD1 matching over 7 bases. V gave up 2 bases and J gave up 0 bases; unmatched junction bases: 7. Germline CDR1 MDHEN, CDR2 SYDVKM. CDR3 length equals 17 residues. As DNA, the CDR3 is TGTGCCAGCAGTTTACCGACAGGGTTCCGCTCTGGAAACACCATATATTTT. This gives the protein CASSLPTGFRSGNTIYF.

The V and J genes are TRBV5-4 and TRBJ1-2; TRBD1 agrees at 8 bases. J was trimmed by 4 bases and V by 0 bases; bases with no gene match: 2. CDR3 length: 14 amino acids. Germline CDR1 SGHNT, CDR2 YYREEE (reference sequence). The CDR3 region has the DNA TGTGCCAGCAGCTTGGATACAGGGGGCTATGGCTACACCTTC. Translation gives CASSLDTGGYGYTF. Complete variable domain (other parts from reference TRBV5-4 and TRBJ1-2): ETGVTQSPTHLIKTRGQQVTLRCSSQSGHNTVSWYQQALGQGPQFIFQYYREEENGRGNFPPRFSGLQFPNYSSELNVNALELDDSALYLCASSLDTGGYGYTFGSGTRLTVV.

V and J are TRBV3-1 (or the pseudogene TRBV3-2) and TRBJ1-6, with 10 bases identical to TRBD1. The CDR3 consists of 15 residues. V shed 5 bases, J shed 6 bases, and the junction held 4 bases outside the gene matches. The V gene's germline CDR1 is LGHDT and CDR2 YNNKEL (reference sequence). In nucleotides, the CDR3 is TGTGCCAGCAGCGAGGGACAGGGGATTAATTCACCCCTCCACTTT. Translation gives CASSEGQGINSPLHF.

The chain combines TRBV2 with TRBJ2-7; maybe TRBD2 (6 bases). This CDR3 has 16 residues. Trimming removed 2 bases from V and 0 bases from J, with 14 bases in between. Germline lookup yields CDR1 SNHLY and CDR2 FYNNEI. The CDR3: CASSERGGISSYEQYF. The CDR3 DNA follows: TGTGCCAGCAGTGAAAGGGGCGGGATAAGCTCCTACGAGCAGTACTTC. The complete variable domain, with remaining parts taken from reference TRBV2 and TRBJ2-7, reads EPEVTQTPSHQVTQMGQEVILRCVPISNHLYFYWYRQILGQKVEFLVSFYNNEISEKSEIFDDQFSVERPDGSNFTLKIRSTKLEDSAMYFCASSERGGISSYEQYFGPGTRLTVT.

The gene calls are TRBV3-1 (or the pseudogene TRBV3-2) and TRBJ1-2, with D possibly TRBD1 on 5 matching bases. Looked up from germline, CDR1 is LGHDT and CDR2 is YNNKEL (reference sequence). This CDR3 has 15 amino acids. V shed 1 base and J shed 2 bases, with 11 bases lying between them. This chain's CDR3 is CASSQGQQSNYGYTF. In DNA form, the CDR3 reads TGTGCCAGCAGCCAAGGACAGCAGTCCAACTATGGCTACACCTTC.

J is TRBJ2-7 and V is TRBV4-2; 12 nucleotides line up with TRBD2. Looked up from germline, CDR1 is LGHNA and CDR2 is YNFKEQ. The V and J ends lost 0 bases and 4 bases, in that order; junction bases with no gene match: 10. The length of the CDR3 is 18 residues. The CDR3, as DNA: TGTGCCAGCAGCCAAGATAGAGGGGCTAGCGGGAGGGAATACGAGCAGTACTTC. Protein product: CASSQDRGASGREYEQYF.

CDR3 sequence: CASSVSGLRAGELFF. DNA of the CDR3: TGTGCCAGCAGCGTTAGCGGGCTTAGGGCCGGGGAGCTGTTTTTT. The chain carries TRBV9 and TRBJ2-2; TRBD2 agrees at 7 bases. This CDR3 contains 15 residues. Germline loops: CDR1 SGDLS, CDR2 YYNGEE. Trimming cost V 2 bases and J 6 bases; bases outside gene matches: 7.

The V gene is TRBV6-1, the J gene TRBJ2-7; D is perhaps TRBD2 (5 bases). CDR3 length: 15 residues. Germline V lookup: CDR1 MNHNS, CDR2 SASEGT. V lost 6 bases, J lost 4 bases, and 19 bases lay in between. The CDR3 region has the DNA TGTGCCAGCAGCCTTCCCGGAGACCGAGGGTACGAGCAGTACTTC. Protein product: CASSLPGDRGYEQYF.

V gene TRBV11-3 combines with J gene TRBJ2-1, with 7 positions matching TRBD2. The CDR3 has 13 residues. Germline CDR1 and CDR2: SGHNT and YENEEA. Germline trimming cut 5 bases from V and 7 bases from J; bases unmatched to any gene: 5. The CDR3, as DNA: TGTGCCAGCAGCCCCAGCGGGGTAAATGAGCAGTTCTTC. Amino acid sequence: CASSPSGVNEQFF.

The chain couples TRBV5-6 to TRBJ1-3; 8 bases are a match to TRBD1. Trimming removed 4 bases from V and 0 bases from J; junction bases left unmatched: 9. CDR3 length equals 17 residues. The V gene's germline CDR1 is SGHDT and CDR2 YYEEEE. The CDR3 nucleotides read TGTGCCAGCAGCAACAGGGGGTCGGGGCACTCTGGAAACACCATATATTTT. As protein: CASSNRGSGHSGNTIYF.

The rearrangement links TRBV6-5 to TRBJ2-3; 7 nucleotides agree with TRBD2. The V gene end was trimmed by 6 bases and the J gene end by 5 bases; junction bases not matched to a gene: 8. The CDR3 has 14 residues. In germline, CDR1 is MNHEY, CDR2 SVGAGI. CDR3 sequence: CASRTGRGRDTQYF. In DNA, the CDR3 is TGTGCCAGCAGGACGGGGAGGGGAAGAGATACGCAGTATTTT.

The chain couples TRBV28 to TRBJ1-5; unclear D gene. The V gene's germline CDR1 is MDHEN and CDR2 SYDVKM. Trimming cost V 6 bases and J 4 bases, with 7 bases left between them. The CDR3 has 12 amino acids. CDR3: CASRGLNQPQHF. CDR3 DNA sequence: TGTGCCAGCAGGGGCCTAAATCAGCCCCAGCATTTT.

The chain joins TRBV19 to TRBJ1-1; weak D call: TRBD1 (6 bases). The CDR3 has 15 amino acids. V was shortened by 6 bases and J by 2 bases, with 16 bases between the two germline ends. Germline values: CDR1 LNHDA, CDR2 SQIVND (reference sequence). CDR3 protein: CASSTSPRGNTEAFF. In DNA, the CDR3 is TGTGCCAGTAGCACCAGTCCCAGGGGAAACACTGAAGCTTTCTTT. Drawing the rest from reference TRBV19 and TRBJ1-1, the complete variable domain is DGGITQSPKYLFRKEGQNVTLSCEQNLNHDAMYWYRQDPGQGLRLIYYSQIVNDFQKGDIAEGYSVSREKKESFPLTVTSAQKNPTAFYLCASSTSPRGNTEAFFGQGTRLTVV.

Note on this clone: This CDR3 is also generated by other DNA sequences in the sample. The chain carries TRBV7-9 and TRBJ2-5; D is undetermined. Trimming took off 1 base at V and 5 bases at J, with 8 bases between the two ends. Germline values: CDR1 SEHNR, CDR2 FQNEAQ (reference sequence). The CDR3 has 13 amino acids. CDR3 in DNA: TGTGCCAGCAGCTTAGGGCTGTTGGAGACCCAGTACTTC. Its translation is CASSLGLLETQYF.

The rearrangement uses TRBV10-1 and TRBJ2-7; TRBD2 aligns across 7 bases. The CDR3 has 14 residues. Germline trimming cut 3 bases from V and 4 bases from J; bases unmatched to any gene: 6. Germline V gene sequence: CDR1 WNHNN, CDR2 SYGVQD (reference sequence). The CDR3 sequence: CASSDTGGPYEQYF. The CDR3 DNA reads TGCGCCAGCAGTGATACGGGGGGTCCGTACGAGCAGTACTTC.

This clone was seen a single time. This sequence joins TRBV2 and TRBJ1-6; D remains ambiguous. There are 13 residues in the CDR3. Germline V CDR1 and CDR2: SNHLY, FYNNEI. Trimming removed 9 bases from V and 9 bases from J, with 15 bases in between. The CDR3 sequence: CARETGYGSPLHF. The CDR3 DNA is TGTGCCAGGGAGACGGGTTACGGTTCACCCCTCCACTTT.

The V call is TRBV7-2, the J call TRBJ1-3; 10 nucleotides agree with TRBD1. From germline, CDR1 is SGHTA and CDR2 FQGNSA. J lost 0 bases, V lost 1 base, and 9 bases had no gene match. CDR3 size: 19 residues. The CDR3 here is CASSLDRLGQGFSGNTIYF. CDR3 coding DNA: TGTGCCAGCAGCTTAGATCGGCTGGGACAGGGGTTCTCTGGAAACACCATATATTTT.

The chain employs TRBV30 and TRBJ1-2; D is ambiguous. V lost 3 bases to trimming and J lost 4 bases, with 12 bases between them. The CDR3 spans 13 residues. Germline V lookup: CDR1 GTSNPN, CDR2 SVGIG (reference sequence). The CDR3 DNA is TGTGCCTGGAGCCGGGGTGGCGGCTATGGCTACACCTTC. Translated: CAWSRGGGYGYTF.

The genes are TRBV4-2 and TRBJ2-1; 13 nucleotides line up with TRBD2. This CDR3 is 15 amino acids long. Germline trimming cut 4 bases from V and 9 bases from J; bases unmatched to any gene: 6. Germline CDR1 reads LGHNA; CDR2 reads YNFKEQ. DNA for the CDR3: TGTGCCAGCAGCCCAGGACTAGCGGGGGTAAGTGAGCAGTTCTTC. This encodes CASSPGLAGVSEQFF.

In this sample, this clone turned up a few times. The rearrangement links TRBV7-9 to TRBJ2-2, with unresolved D. Germline values: CDR1 SEHNR, CDR2 FQNEAQ (reference sequence). Trimming shortened V by 3 bases and J by 1 base, and 6 bases separated the two germline ends. The CDR3 runs 14 residues. CDR3 sequence reads: CASSFPGNTGELFF. The DNA for the CDR3 is TGTGCCAGCAGCTTCCCAGGGAACACCGGGGAGCTGTTTTTT. The whole variable domain, filled in from reference TRBV7-9 and TRBJ2-2, reads DTGVSQNPRHKITKRGQNVTFRCDPISEHNRLYWYRQTLGQGPEFLTYFQNEAQLEKSRLLSDRFSAERPKGSFSTLEIQRTEQGDSAMYLCASSFPGNTGELFFGEGSRLTVL.

V and J are TRBV12-3 or TRBV12-4 and TRBJ2-5, with a weak D call TRBD1 (6 bases). V was trimmed by 7 bases and J by 5 bases, leaving 11 bases between them. This CDR3 has 12 residues. In DNA, the CDR3 is TGTGCCAGCAAGTCAGGGGCCGAGACCCAGTACTTC. It encodes CASKSGAETQYF.

The chain has TRBV13 and TRBJ2-3, with TRBD2 identical over 9 bases. CDR3 size: 16 residues. V dropped 2 bases and J dropped 4; count of bases not matched to a gene: 7. Germline V CDR1 and CDR2: PRHDT, FYEKMQ (reference sequence). The CDR3 nucleotides are TGTGCCAGCAGCTTACTGGCTAGCGGGGCGGCAGATACGCAGTATTTT. This sequence encodes CASSLLASGAADTQYF.